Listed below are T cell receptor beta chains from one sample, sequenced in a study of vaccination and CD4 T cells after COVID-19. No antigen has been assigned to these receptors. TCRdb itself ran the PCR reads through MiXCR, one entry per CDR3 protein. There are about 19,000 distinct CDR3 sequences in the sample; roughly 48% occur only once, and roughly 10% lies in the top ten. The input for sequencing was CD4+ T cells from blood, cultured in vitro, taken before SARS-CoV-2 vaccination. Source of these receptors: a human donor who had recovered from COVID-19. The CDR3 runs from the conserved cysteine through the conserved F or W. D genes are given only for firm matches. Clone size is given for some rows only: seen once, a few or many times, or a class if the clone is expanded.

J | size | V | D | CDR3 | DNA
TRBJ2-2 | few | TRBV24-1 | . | CATSDSKRRNTGELFF | TGTGCCACCAGTGATTCTAAGCGGAGAAACACCGGGGAGCTGTTTTTT
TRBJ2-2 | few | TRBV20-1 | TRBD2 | CSARAGTSGAGELFF | TGCAGTGCTAGAGCCGGGACTAGCGGGGCCGGGGAGCTGTTTTTT
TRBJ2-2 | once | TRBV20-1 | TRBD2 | CSARTSPGELFF | TGCAGTGCTAGGACTAGCCCCGGGGAGCTGTTTTTT
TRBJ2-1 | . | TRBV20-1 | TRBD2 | CSATDGTSGLYNEQFF | TGCAGTGCAACTGACGGGACTAGCGGGCTCTACAATGAGCAGTTCTTC
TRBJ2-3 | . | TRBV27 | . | CASSRAASTDTQYF | TGTGCCAGCAGCCGAGCGGCGAGCACAGATACGCAGTATTTT
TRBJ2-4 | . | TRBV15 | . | CATTQGFGNIQYF | TGTGCCACCACCCAGGGGTTTGGAAACATTCAGTACTTC
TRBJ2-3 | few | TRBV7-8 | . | CASSQQLKQYF | TGTGCCAGCAGCCAACAATTAAAGCAGTATTTT
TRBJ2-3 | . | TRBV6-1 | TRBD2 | CASSELAGGGGTDTQYF | TGTGCCAGCAGTGAGCTAGCGGGAGGTGGGGGCACAGATACGCAGTATTTT
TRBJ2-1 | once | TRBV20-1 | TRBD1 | CSARVPGQGGEQFF | TGCAGTGCTAGAGTTCCCGGACAGGGCGGCGAGCAGTTCTTC
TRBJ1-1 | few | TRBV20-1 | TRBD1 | CSARTGGTSREAFF | TGCAGTGCGCGGACAGGGGGAACCTCTCGCGAAGCTTTCTTT
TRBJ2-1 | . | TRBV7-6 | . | CASSLARGGNEQFF | TGTGCCAGCAGCTTAGCGAGGGGCGGGAATGAGCAGTTCTTC
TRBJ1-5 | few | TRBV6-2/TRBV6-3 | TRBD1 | CASKQGGAGQPQHF | TGTGCCAGCAAACAGGGGGGGGCCGGACAGCCCCAGCATTTT
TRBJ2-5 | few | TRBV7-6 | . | CASSLVRGETQYF | TGTGCCAGCAGCTTAGTTCGGGGGGAGACCCAGTACTTC
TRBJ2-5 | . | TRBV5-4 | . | CASSWTGRSLHQETQYF | TGTGCCAGCAGCTGGACGGGGCGGTCTCTCCACCAAGAGACCCAGTACTTC
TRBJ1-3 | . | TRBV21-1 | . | CASSSLAGNSGNTIYF | TGTGCCAGCAGTTCCCTCGCGGGAAACTCTGGAAACACCATATATTTT
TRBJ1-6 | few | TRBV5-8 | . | CASSLQRGPNSPLHF | TGTGCCAGCAGCTTGCAGCGGGGTCCAAATTCACCCCTCCACTTT
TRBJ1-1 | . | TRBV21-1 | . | CASSIRGRNTEAFF | TGTGCCAGCAGCATTCGGGGGAGGAACACTGAAGCTTTCTTT
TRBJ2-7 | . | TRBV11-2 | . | CASSSTRGAYEQYF | TGTGCCAGCAGCTCGACTAGGGGGGCCTACGAGCAGTACTTC
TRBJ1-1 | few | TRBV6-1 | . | CASSDWSSATALGEAFF | TGTGCCAGCAGTGATTGGAGTTCGGCGACTGCACTGGGTGAAGCTTTCTTT
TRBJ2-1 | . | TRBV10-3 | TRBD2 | CAISESGLAGIRNEQFF | TGTGCCATCAGTGAATCTGGGCTAGCGGGAATAAGGAATGAGCAGTTCTTC
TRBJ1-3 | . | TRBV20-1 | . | CSAVHYPGNTIYF | TGCAGTGCTGTCCATTATCCTGGAAACACCATATATTTT
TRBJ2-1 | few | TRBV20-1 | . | CSAPDTRSSYNEQFF | TGCAGTGCTCCCGATACTAGGAGCTCCTACAATGAGCAGTTCTTC
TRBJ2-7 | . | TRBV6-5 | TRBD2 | CARSSSTSGRLKQYF | TGTGCCCGCAGTTCTTCGACTAGCGGGAGGCTCAAGCAGTACTTC
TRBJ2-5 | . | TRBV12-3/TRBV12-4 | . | CASSFGGAGETQYF | TGTGCCAGCAGTTTTGGCGGGGCAGGGGAGACCCAGTACTTC
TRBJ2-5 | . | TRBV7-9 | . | CASSLGGNHQETQYF | TGTGCCAGCAGCTTAGGGGGGAACCACCAAGAGACCCAGTACTTC
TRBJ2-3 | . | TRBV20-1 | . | CSARDLGRRTDTQYF | TGCAGTGCTAGAGATCTGGGACGCCGCACAGATACGCAGTATTTT
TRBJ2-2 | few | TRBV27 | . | CASSSVPGFMGTGELFF | TGTGCCAGCAGTTCGGTTCCAGGGTTCATGGGTACCGGGGAGCTGTTTTTT
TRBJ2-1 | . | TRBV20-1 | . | CSASRQNNEQFF | TGCAGTGCTAGTCGGCAGAACAATGAGCAGTTCTTC
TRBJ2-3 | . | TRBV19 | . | CASSIDNLPTQYF | TGTGCCAGTAGTATAGATAATCTTCCTACGCAGTATTTT
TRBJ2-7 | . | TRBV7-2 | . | CASSLGVSSYEQYF | TGTGCCAGCAGCTTAGGGGTTAGCTCCTACGAGCAGTACTTC
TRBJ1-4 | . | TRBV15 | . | CATSRVWGEKLFF | TGTGCCACCAGCAGAGTGTGGGGTGAAAAACTGTTTTTT
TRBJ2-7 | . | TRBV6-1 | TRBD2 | CASTEWLAGPYEQYF | TGTGCCAGCACCGAATGGCTAGCGGGGCCCTACGAGCAGTACTTC
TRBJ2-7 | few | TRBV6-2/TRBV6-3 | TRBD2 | CASRVSGSDEQYF | TGTGCCAGCAGGGTTAGCGGGAGCGACGAGCAGTACTTC
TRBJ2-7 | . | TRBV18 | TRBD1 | CASSDGTGPSYEQYF | TGTGCCAGTTCCGATGGGACAGGGCCCTCCTACGAGCAGTACTTC
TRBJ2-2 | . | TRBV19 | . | CASRKPYPNTGELFF | TGTGCCAGTAGGAAACCCTACCCGAACACCGGGGAGCTGTTTTTT
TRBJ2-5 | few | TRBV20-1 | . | CSAVAPGETQYF | TGCAGTGCTGTTGCGCCCGGGGAGACCCAGTACTTC
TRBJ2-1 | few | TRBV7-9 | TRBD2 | CASSLSGTSGMPQFF | TGTGCCAGCAGCTTATCGGGGACTAGCGGGATGCCGCAGTTCTTC
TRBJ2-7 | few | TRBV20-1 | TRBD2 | CSASYGGRIDEQYF | TGCAGTGCTAGCTATGGCGGGAGGATAGACGAGCAGTACTTC
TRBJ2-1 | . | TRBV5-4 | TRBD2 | CASSPKTSGSPDEQFF | TGTGCCAGCAGCCCAAAAACTAGCGGGAGTCCCGATGAGCAGTTCTTC
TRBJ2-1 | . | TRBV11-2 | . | CASSTEVYNEQFF | TGTGCCAGCAGCACGGAGGTATACAATGAGCAGTTCTTC
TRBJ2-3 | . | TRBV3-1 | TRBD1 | CASSQDRPGQGGTDTQYF | TGTGCCAGCAGCCAAGATCGTCCGGGACAGGGGGGAACAGATACGCAGTATTTT
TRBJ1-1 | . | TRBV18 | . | CASSPGMNTEAFF | TGTGCCAGCTCACCAGGGATGAACACTGAAGCTTTCTTT
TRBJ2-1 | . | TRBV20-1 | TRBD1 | CSSGQGSHEQFF | TGTAGCTCGGGACAGGGGAGTCATGAGCAGTTCTTC
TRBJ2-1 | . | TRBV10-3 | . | CAIQDEATLRGEQFF | TGTGCCATTCAGGACGAGGCTACGCTTCGTGGGGAGCAGTTCTTC
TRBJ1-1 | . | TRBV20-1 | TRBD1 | CSAPETGVGAFF | TGCAGCGCCCCCGAGACAGGGGTTGGGGCTTTCTTT
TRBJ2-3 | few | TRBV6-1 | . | CASRGTNHDTDTQYF | TGTGCCAGCAGGGGGACAAACCACGACACAGATACGCAGTATTTT
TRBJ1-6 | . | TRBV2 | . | CASSSPRHVNSPLHF | TGTGCCAGCAGTTCCCCTCGGCACGTTAATTCACCCCTCCACTTT
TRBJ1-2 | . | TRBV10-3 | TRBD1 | CAISAGQGVHGYTF | TGTGCCATCAGCGCGGGACAGGGCGTGCATGGCTACACCTTC